These 28 T cell receptor beta chains were all obtained from the same sample, sequenced in a study of read filtering for tumor transcriptome and immune sequencing. This library used roughly 400 ng RNA and molecular barcoded adaptors spanning alpha/delta and beta/gamma chains. A single record per CDR3 protein comes from TCRdb applying MiXCR to the reads. The sample has thousands of distinct CDR3 sequences; 16% are singletons. Sequenced sample: a population of CD138-negative cells sorted from bone marrow. The receptors here all came from a donor aged 40 or older with multiple myeloma.

In its sample, this clonotype was seen a few times. A far larger clone differs by one base, so this is likely a read error. The J gene is TRBJ2-5, the V gene TRBV6-5; D perhaps matches TRBD1 (5 bases). The end of the DNA aligns better with TRBJ2-1, so the J call may be wrong. The CDR3 totals 13 residues. From germline, CDR1 is MNHEY and CDR2 SVGAGI. CDR3 residues: CVSSYSGADEQFF. In DNA form, the CDR3 reads TGTGTCAGCAGTTATAGTGGGGCCGATGAGCAGTTCTTC.

The sample holds a few counts of this clonotype. A much larger clonotype is one base distant, so this may be a read error. The chain combines TRBV7-4 with TRBJ1-2, with D possibly matching TRBD1 (5 bases). With 8 bases removed from V and 7 bases from J, the gap between germline ends came to 20 bases. This CDR3 region has 14 residues. Germline V CDR1 and CDR2: SGHVT, SQSDAQ. The CDR3 loop reads CASAPAGGKAGYTF. CDR3 nucleotide sequence: TGTGCCAGCGCCCCCGCCGGGGGGAAAGCTGGCTACACCTTC. Together with reference TRBV7-4 and TRBJ1-2, the CDR3 gives the full variable domain: GAGVSQSPRYKVAKRGRDVALRCDSISGHVTLYWYRQTLGQGSEVLTYSQSDAQRDKSGRPSGRFSAERPERSVSTLKIQRTEQGDSAVYLCASAPAGGKAGYTFGSGTRLTVV.

This clonotype was found many times. The chain employs TRBV6-2 or TRBV6-3 and TRBJ1-1; the D is unclear. The CDR3 has 13 residues. Per the germline V gene, CDR1 is MNHEY and CDR2 is SVGEGT. With 1 base removed from V and 5 bases from J, the gap between germline ends came to 8 bases. CDR3: CASSYLEWTEAFF. DNA for the CDR3: TGTGCCAGCAGTTACTTAGAGTGGACTGAAGCTTTCTTT.

This clonotype is judged medium-sized. CDR3 protein: CAWRSKTGENTEAFF. The CDR3, as DNA: TGTGCCTGGAGATCCAAGACAGGGGAGAACACTGAAGCTTTCTTT. The rearrangement joins TRBV30 to TRBJ1-1; 8 bases align to TRBD1. The CDR3 has 15 residues. J lost 1 base, V lost 3 bases, and 7 bases had no gene match. Germline values: CDR1 GTSNPN, CDR2 SVGIG (reference sequence).

This clonotype was seen ten or more times. An end of the junction differs from the germline gene, which may be a read error. This rearrangement joins TRBV20-1 to TRBJ2-7; D possibly corresponds to TRBD1 (5 bases). The CDR3 covers 11 residues. Germline CDR1 is DFQATT and CDR2 is SNEGSKA (reference sequence). CDR3 protein: CGARQTYEQYF. The CDR3 nucleotides are TGCGGTGCTAGACAGACCTACGAGCAGTACTTC.

On this clonotype itself: A read error likely explains this, since a far larger clone differs by one base. The V gene is TRBV5-1, the J gene TRBJ1-4, with D possibly matching TRBD1 (6 bases). From germline, CDR1 is SGHRS and CDR2 YFSETQ. CDR3 length: 16 residues. This CDR3 is CASSPGLAGGQDTRYF. CDR3 nucleotides: TGCGCCAGCAGCCCGGGACTAGCGGGGGGGCAAGATACGCGGTATTTT. Full variable domain (rest looked up from reference TRBV5-1 and TRBJ1-4): KAGVTQTPRYLIKTRGQQVTLSCSPISGHRSVSWYQQTPGQGLQFLFEYFSETQRNKGNFPGRFSGRQFSNSRSEMNVSTLELGDSALYLCASSPGLAGGQDTRYFGSGTQLSVL.

On this clonotype itself: Since a much larger clone is just one base distant, this may be a read error. The rearrangement links TRBV7-8 to TRBJ1-5; D call uncertain. This CDR3 is 12 amino acids long. V was clipped by 6 bases and J by 8 bases, with 11 bases between them. Germline assignment: CDR1 SGHVS and CDR2 FQNEAQ. The DNA of the CDR3 is TGTGCCAGCAGTCCACCACGGGAGCCCCAGCATTTT. Translation: CASSPPREPQHF.

Only a few counts were recorded for this clonotype. The V call is TRBV6-5, the J call TRBJ2-7, with 12 bases matching TRBD2. Germline values: CDR1 MNHEY, CDR2 SVGAGI. Trimming cost V 2 bases and J 2 bases; bases outside gene matches: 4. CDR3 length: 16 amino acids. In DNA form, the CDR3 reads TGTGCCAGCAGTTACCGGCTAGCGGGAGGGACCTACGAGCAGTACTTC. It specifies CASSYRLAGGTYEQYF.

As for this clonotype: A much larger clone is a single base away; this may be a read error. The chain uses TRBV12-3 or TRBV12-4 and TRBJ2-3; D uncertain. V was shortened by 5 bases and J by 8 bases, with 11 bases between the two germline ends. The CDR3 length is 12 residues. In nucleotides, the CDR3 is TGTGCCAGCAGTCCGGACGCAGGTACGCAGTATTTT. It encodes CASSPDAGTQYF.

This clonotype was seen many times. The genes are TRBV20-1 and TRBJ1-2; 7 bases agree with TRBD1. V lost 3 bases and J lost 6; bases outside the gene matches: 13. CDR1 and CDR2 from the germline V gene are DFQATT and SNEGSKA (reference sequence). CDR3 length: 15 residues. In DNA, the CDR3 is TGCAGTGCTAGTCCCCAGGGGGGGGTTTTCCATGGCTACACCTTC. It translates to CSASPQGGVFHGYTF.

This clonotype is medium-sized by share. The chain couples TRBV21-1 to TRBJ2-7; TRBD1 is taken as the D call from the table, unchecked against the DNA. TRBV21-1 is a recognized pseudogene. This CDR3 contains 12 residues. The CDR3 coding sequence is TGTGCCAGGCGGGGGGCGACCTACGAGCAGTACTTC. Translation gives CARRGATYEQYF.

This clonotype has more than one count but fewer than ten. This likely came from a read error, as a far larger clone is one base away. The rearrangement joins TRBV5-5 to TRBJ1-2; D remains unclear. V lost 4 bases and J 1 base, leaving 17 bases between the germline ends. Germline lookup yields CDR1 SGHKS and CDR2 YYEKEE (reference sequence). This CDR3 is 16 amino acids long. The CDR3 loop is CASSQDGWFNNYGYTF. The CDR3, as DNA: TGTGCCAGCAGCCAGGACGGATGGTTTAATAACTATGGCTACACCTTC.

This clonotype was detected many times. The V call is TRBV20-1, the J call TRBJ1-5; tentative D call: TRBD1 (5 bases). The V end was cut by 6 bases, the J end by 1 base, with 16 bases between. The length of the CDR3 is 15 residues. Germline V gene lookup returns CDR1 DFQATT and CDR2 SNEGSKA (reference sequence). The CDR3 region is CSANDKGLSNQPQHF. In nucleotides, the CDR3 is TGCAGTGCCAACGACAAGGGGTTGAGCAATCAGCCCCAGCATTTT.

The sample holds many counts of this clonotype. For the CDR3, the DNA is TGTGCCAGCAGGGAGGACGGAACGCGGGGCAATCAGCCCCAGCATTTT. Translating it yields CASREDGTRGNQPQHF. V is TRBV6-1 and J is TRBJ1-5; no clear D. This CDR3 contains 16 residues. Trimming stripped 6 bases from V and 2 bases from J, with 17 bases between. Germline CDR1 and CDR2: MNHNS and SASEGT.

This clonotype was seen at least ten times. The CDR3 bases are TGTGCCAGCAGTTACTGGGGGGGGGCCTACAATGAGCAGTTCTTC. Protein sequence: CASSYWGGAYNEQFF. The J gene is TRBJ2-1, the V gene TRBV6-2 or TRBV6-3; 7 positions match TRBD2. This CDR3 is 15 amino acids long. Losses at the gene ends were 1 base for V and 2 bases for J; bases not matched to a gene: 2. Germline V gives CDR1 MNHEY, CDR2 SVGEGT.

This clonotype was found many times. The J gene is TRBJ2-7, the V gene TRBV5-1; TRBD2 is a possible D gene (6 bases). Germline lookup yields CDR1 SGHRS and CDR2 YFSETQ. Trimming took off 1 base at V and 0 bases at J, with 11 bases between the two ends. This CDR3 has 15 amino acids. This chain's CDR3 is CASSLRTGLSYEQYF. CDR3 DNA: TGCGCCAGCAGCTTGCGAACGGGACTCTCCTACGAGCAGTACTTC.

This clonotype ranks as medium-sized. J is TRBJ2-1 and V is TRBV29-1; D gene ambiguous. Germline V gene sequence: CDR1 SQVTM, CDR2 ANQGSEA. This CDR3 spans 14 amino acids. V lost 7 bases and J 8 bases, leaving 21 bases between the germline ends. CDR3 sequence reads: CSAKPGPRGDEQFF. DNA for the CDR3: TGCAGCGCCAAACCTGGCCCCCGTGGGGATGAGCAGTTCTTC.

J is TRBJ2-5 and V is TRBV20-1; no firm D call. The CDR3 totals 12 residues. The germline V and J ends were trimmed by 6 bases and 1 base, with 9 bases remaining between them. Per the germline V gene, CDR1 is DFQATT and CDR2 is SNEGSKA (reference sequence). CDR3 coding DNA: TGCAGTGCCCGGACGCCCCAAGAGACCCAGTACTTC. Amino acid sequence: CSARTPQETQYF.

Of note for this clonotype: The junction and the germline gene differ at one end; a read error may be behind it. The chain employs TRBV7-7 and TRBJ2-1, with 10 bases fitting TRBD2. The CDR3 totals 15 residues. Germline V gives CDR1 SSHAT, CDR2 FNYEAQ (reference sequence). DNA for the CDR3: TGTGCCGGCAGCTTAGGCAGCGGGAGGGAGAATGAGCAGTTATTC. It encodes CAGSLGSGRENEQLF.

This clonotype was picked up many times. V and J are TRBV20-1 and TRBJ2-5, with TRBD2 identical over 7 bases. Germline V CDR1 and CDR2: DFQATT, SNEGSKA (reference sequence). Unmatched junction bases numbered 3, after V lost 3 bases and J lost 5 bases. The CDR3 has 12 amino acids. The CDR3 spells CSASGREETQYF. DNA for the CDR3: TGCAGTGCTAGTGGGAGGGAGGAGACCCAGTACTTC.

This clonotype was seen a few times. It differs at one base from a far larger clone, so likely a read error. This sequence joins TRBV6-5 and TRBJ2-1; 11 nucleotides align to TRBD2. CDR3 length equals 16 residues. V dropped 5 bases and J dropped 7; count of bases not matched to a gene: 10. The germline CDR1 and CDR2 sequences are MNHEY and SVGAGI. CDR3 amino acids: CASSPGLAASFNEQFF. DNA of the CDR3: TGTGCCAGCAGTCCGGGACTAGCGGCTAGCTTTAATGAGCAGTTCTTC.

This clonotype was counted a few times. V gene TRBV5-1 combines with J gene TRBJ2-3; 7 bases map to TRBD2. The CDR3 has 15 amino acids. Germline trimming cut 2 bases from V and 4 bases from J; bases unmatched to any gene: 7. CDR1 and CDR2 from the germline V gene are SGHRS and YFSETQ. The CDR3 here is CASSFGGRDADTQYF. The CDR3 nucleotides read TGCGCCAGCAGCTTCGGCGGGAGAGATGCAGATACGCAGTATTTT.

This clonotype was detected many times. The gene calls are TRBV20-1 and TRBJ1-1, with D perhaps TRBD1 (6 bases). Trimming pared 2 bases from V and 1 base from J, leaving 14 bases between. From germline, CDR1 is DFQATT and CDR2 SNEGSKA (reference sequence). The CDR3 length is 15 residues. The CDR3 here is CSARLQGNWNTEAFF. CDR3 bases: TGCAGTGCTAGATTGCAGGGGAATTGGAACACTGAAGCTTTCTTT.

A remark on this clonotype: A far larger clone is one base from this, pointing to a likely read error. The V call is TRBV7-6, the J call TRBJ2-3; 8 bases are shared with TRBD2. The length of the CDR3 is 17 residues. The V gene's germline CDR1 is SGHVS and CDR2 FNYEAQ. V gave up 4 bases and J gave up 10 bases; unmatched junction bases: 19. Written as DNA, the CDR3 is TGTGCCAGCAGCTCGACCCTCGGAGCGGGAGTATTGGATGCGCAGTATTTT. The encoded protein is CASSSTLGAGVLDAQYF.

Many counts were recorded for this clonotype. This chain links TRBV5-1 with TRBJ1-2; 9 bases map to TRBD1. Germline lookup yields CDR1 SGHRS and CDR2 YFSETQ. This CDR3 has 16 amino acids. V shed 5 bases, J shed 7 bases, and the junction held 15 bases outside the gene matches. The CDR3, as DNA: TGCGCCAGCAGTCCTCAAACAACAGGGGGCGTGTCTGGCTACACCTTC. This codes for CASSPQTTGGVSGYTF.

Relative to its sample, this clonotype is medium-sized. This CDR3 is CASSYTSGSLRGAQYF. The CDR3 nucleotides are TGTGCCAGCAGTTACACTAGCGGGAGCCTTAGAGGGGCGCAGTATTTT. V gene TRBV6-5 combines with J gene TRBJ2-3, with 11 bases identical to TRBD2. The length of the CDR3 is 16 residues. With V trimmed by 2 bases and J by 10 bases, 11 bases remained unmatched. CDR1 and CDR2 (germline): MNHEY, SVGAGI.

This clonotype was detected many times. A clone one base away is much larger, so this may be a read error. Since the CDR3 does not end with the conserved phenylalanine or tryptophan, this likely comes from a read error. The chain has TRBV20-1 and TRBJ2-1; no firm D call. From germline, CDR1 is DFQATT and CDR2 SNEGSKA (reference sequence). This CDR3 contains 10 residues. Trimming took off 6 bases at V and 4 bases at J, with 4 bases between the two ends. In DNA form, the CDR3 reads TGCAGTGCCCAGTACAATGAGCAGTTCCTC. This codes for CSAQYNEQFL.

For this clonotype: A read error may be the cause here, since a much bigger clone is one base away. This chain uses TRBV12-3 or TRBV12-4 with TRBJ2-3, with no clear D. The CDR3 contains 15 residues. The CDR3 DNA reads TGTGCCAGCAGTCCGAACTACCGGGTGGCAGAAACGCAGTATTTT. Protein: CASSPNYRVAETQYF.